These 20 T cell receptor beta chains were all obtained from the same sample, sequenced in a study of cytomegalovirus exposure and HLA in healthy donors. The PCR had 60 Vbeta and 13 Jbeta primers. TCRdb keeps only in-frame clones here, not all; method: immunoSEQ multiplex PCR. The data show hundreds of thousands of clones, with 75% to 80% seen just once and 1.5% to 2% held by the top ten. Sequencing was carried out using PBMCs. These receptors were collected from a male donor in good health and CMV-seronegative.

There are a few counts of this clone. The rearrangement joins TRBV5-4 to TRBJ2-7, with D perhaps TRBD1 (6 bases). Germline V lookup: CDR1 SGHNT, CDR2 YYREEE (reference sequence). The ends were cut back, 2 bases at V and 6 bases at J, with 15 bases in the middle. The CDR3 covers 14 residues. The CDR3 protein is CASSFMTGRGEQYF. In DNA form, the CDR3 reads TGTGCCAGCAGCTTCATGACAGGTCGGGGCGAGCAGTACTTC.

CDR3 DNA sequence: TGTGCCAGCAGCTTAGGACGGGACTCGCAAAGGAGGGCAGATACGCAGTATTTT. This gives the protein CASSLGRDSQRRADTQYF. The rearrangement joins TRBV7-2 to TRBJ2-3; TRBD2 is a possible D gene (6 bases). The V and J ends lost 1 base and 4 bases respectively, with 21 bases between them. The CDR3 runs 18 residues. The germline CDR1 and CDR2 sequences are SGHTA and FQGNSA. The variable domain in full, completed from reference TRBV7-2 and TRBJ2-3, reads GAGVSQSPSNKVTEKGKDVELRCDPISGHTALYWYRQSLGQGLEFLIYFQGNSAPDKSGLPSDRFSAERTGGSVSTLTIQRTQQEDSAVYLCASSLGRDSQRRADTQYFGPGTRLTVL.

This chain links TRBV6-5 with TRBJ2-7; 8 nucleotides line up with TRBD1. The CDR3 has 12 residues. CDR1 and CDR2 from the germline V gene are MNHEY and SVGAGI. V was pared by 9 bases and J by 1 base, with 2 bases of the junction left unmatched. CDR3 in DNA: TGTGCCAGTAGACAGGGGTCCTACGAGCAGTACTTC. It codes for CASRQGSYEQYF.

V gene TRBV6-1 combines with J gene TRBJ2-3; TRBD2 might be the D (5 bases). This CDR3 comprises 15 residues. CDR1 and CDR2 from the germline V gene are MNHNS and SASEGT. V lost 10 bases and J 2 bases, leaving 19 bases between the germline ends. CDR3 bases: TGTGCCACCGGGCAGCCGGCGGGTCCCACAGATACGCAGTATTTT. It specifies CATGQPAGPTDTQYF.

V gene TRBV7-9 combines with J gene TRBJ2-7; 7 bases fit TRBD1. CDR1 is SEHNR and CDR2 is FQNEAQ in the germline V gene (reference sequence). CDR3 size: 15 residues. V dropped 0 bases and J dropped 2; count of bases not matched to a gene: 4. The CDR3 region has the DNA TGTGCCAGCAGCTTAGCCACGGGACAGACCTACGAGCAGTACTTC. Translated, it gives CASSLATGQTYEQYF.

This chain links TRBV9 with TRBJ2-1, with D maybe TRBD1 (5 bases). The CDR3 loop spans 16 amino acids. Germline CDR1 SGDLS, CDR2 YYNGEE. Between the trimmed V and J ends, which lost 4 bases and 0 bases, there was a span of 14 bases. The CDR3 nucleotides are TGTGCCAGCAGCTCAAGGGGCTCCTTCTCCTACAATGAGCAGTTCTTC. This sequence encodes CASSSRGSFSYNEQFF.

The rearrangement uses TRBV6-1 and TRBJ2-5, with 7 positions matching TRBD1. J lost 10 bases, V lost 7 bases, and 18 bases had no gene match. Germline CDR1 MNHNS, CDR2 SASEGT. This CDR3 comprises 15 residues. CDR3 sequence: CASIGRQGPSRGQYF. CDR3 bases: TGTGCCAGCATAGGGAGACAGGGTCCCTCCAGGGGCCAGTACTTC.

This clone was recorded a few times. V and J are TRBV7-8 and TRBJ2-7; perhaps TRBD1 as D (6 bases). The CDR3 is made up of 16 amino acids. Germline V gene lookup returns CDR1 SGHVS and CDR2 FQNEAQ. Trimming removed 2 bases from V and 0 bases from J, with 14 bases in between. CDR3 DNA: TGTGCCAGCAGCTTATGGGGACAACTCAGCTCCTACGAGCAGTACTTC. This translates into CASSLWGQLSSYEQYF.

This clone has only one observation. The rearrangement uses TRBV23-1 and TRBJ1-2, with TRBD1 identical over 7 bases. TRBV23-1 is known as an ORF, though its function is uncertain. The junction had 5 bases not matched to a gene; V was cut back by 3 bases and J by 10 bases. This CDR3 has 12 amino acids. CDR3 loop: CASSQSRGAYTF. In nucleotides, the CDR3 is TGCGCCAGCAGTCAGTCCAGGGGGGCCTACACCTTC.

The V call is TRBV11-2, the J call TRBJ2-2; 7 nucleotides align to TRBD1. Germline loops: CDR1 SGHAT, CDR2 FQNNGV. The CDR3 length is 15 residues. Unmatched junction bases numbered 4, after V lost 4 bases and J lost 2 bases. The CDR3 DNA sequence: TGTGCCAGCAGCTCTACAGGGGCTAACACCGGGGAGCTGTTTTTT. Residues: CASSSTGANTGELFF. Full variable domain (rest looked up from reference TRBV11-2 and TRBJ2-2): EAGVAQSPRYKIIEKRQSVAFWCNPISGHATLYWYQQILGQGPKLLIQFQNNGVVDDSQLPKDRFSAERLKGVDSTLKIQPAKLEDSAVYLCASSSTGANTGELFFGEGSRLTVL.

This clone was observed once. The chain joins TRBV6-1 to TRBJ2-7; a weak D match, TRBD1 (5 bases). Germline CDR1 is MNHNS and CDR2 is SASEGT. There are 14 residues in the CDR3. V lost 3 bases and J 5 bases, leaving 14 bases between the germline ends. The CDR3 loop is CASSDRELLHEQYF. CDR3 coding DNA: TGTGCCAGCAGTGACAGGGAATTGCTCCACGAGCAGTACTTC.

V usage is TRBV7-6 and J usage is TRBJ2-5; 8 bases align to TRBD2. Matching the DNA end better, TRBJ2-7 makes the J call doubtful. The CDR3 runs to 15 residues. Germline assignment: CDR1 SGHVS and CDR2 FNYEAQ. The CDR3 DNA sequence: TGTGCCAGCAGCTTAGACCAGCGGGGGACCTACGAGCAGTACTTC. Protein product: CASSLDQRGTYEQYF.

The chain joins TRBV13 to TRBJ1-6; TRBD1 matches at 10 bases. V shed 0 bases, J shed 7 bases, and the junction held 9 bases outside the gene matches. This CDR3 comprises 18 residues. Germline-derived CDR1 and CDR2 are PRHDT and FYEKMQ (reference sequence). The CDR3 nucleotides read TGTGCCAGCAGCTTAGGCCTAAGGACAGGGGGAGGCAATTCACCCCTCCACTTT. Its translation is CASSLGLRTGGGNSPLHF.

This clone has more than one count but fewer than ten. The same CDR3 can be traced to other DNA sequences in this sample. J is TRBJ2-1 and V is TRBV5-1; 7 bases are shared with TRBD1. The CDR3 extends over 14 amino acids. The germline V gene has CDR1 SGHRS and CDR2 YFSETQ. The junction had 3 bases not matched to a gene; V was cut back by 0 bases and J by 6 bases. CDR3 protein: CASSLGQGSNEQFF. The DNA for the CDR3 is TGCGCCAGCAGCTTGGGACAGGGATCCAATGAGCAGTTCTTC.

The chain carries TRBV10-1 and TRBJ2-3; TRBD1 matches 7 bases. This CDR3 region has 14 residues. From germline, CDR1 is WNHNN and CDR2 SYGVQD (reference sequence). J gave up 4 bases and V 5 bases, and 6 bases lay outside the gene matches. The CDR3, as DNA: TGCGCCAGCAGTCGACAGGGACCCGCAGATACGCAGTATTTT. It codes for CASSRQGPADTQYF.

J is TRBJ1-1 and V is TRBV28, with TRBD1 matching 8 bases. The CDR3 loop spans 14 amino acids. The V gene end was trimmed by 6 bases and the J gene end by 4 bases; junction bases not matched to a gene: 7. Germline CDR1 MDHEN, CDR2 SYDVKM. The CDR3 is CASSGTGGRTEAFF. DNA of the CDR3: TGTGCCAGCAGCGGGACAGGAGGACGCACTGAAGCTTTCTTT.

The chain combines TRBV27 with TRBJ2-5, with 7 bases aligning to TRBD1. With the DNA end fitting TRBJ2-7 better, the J assignment may be wrong. CDR1 and CDR2 from the germline V gene are MNHEY and SMNVEV (reference sequence). CDR3 length equals 15 residues. The CDR3: CASSPPGQANYEQYF. The CDR3 coding sequence is TGTGCCAGCAGTCCCCCCGGACAGGCCAACTACGAGCAGTACTTC.

The rearrangement uses TRBV5-4 and TRBJ1-2, with D unclear. CDR1 and CDR2 from the germline V gene are SGHNT and YYREEE (reference sequence). The germline V and J ends were trimmed by 4 bases and 4 bases, with 20 bases remaining between them. There are 16 residues in the CDR3. In DNA, the CDR3 is TGTGCCAGCAGCGGGGAGACATCGGCCATAGGCTATGGCTACACCTTC. This encodes CASSGETSAIGYGYTF.

The chain employs TRBV7-2 and TRBJ2-3; 8 nucleotides agree with TRBD2. Germline loops: CDR1 SGHTA, CDR2 FQGNSA. The ends lost 7 bases at V and 7 bases at J; junction bases unmatched: 13. The CDR3 is made up of 15 amino acids. CDR3 nucleotides: TGTGCCAGCACCCCTCTTCGGGGGGGCGGGAATACGCAGTATTTT. Protein product: CASTPLRGGGNTQYF.

This clone was seen just once. The rearrangement joins TRBV2 to TRBJ2-5; possibly TRBD1 for D (6 bases). With 8 bases removed from V and 3 bases from J, the gap between germline ends came to 16 bases. This CDR3 region has 14 residues. The germline gives CDR1 SNHLY, CDR2 FYNNEI. The CDR3 protein is CASENLQGKETQYF. Written as DNA, the CDR3 is TGTGCCAGCGAAAACTTACAGGGAAAAGAGACCCAGTACTTC.